This T cell receptor (beta chain) was observed in a study of regulatory T cells in long-lasting Graves disease. CDR3 size: 15 residues. The V end lost 1 base, the J end lost 3 bases, and 12 bases lay between the germline ends. The germline V gene encodes CDR1 LGHNA and CDR2 YNFKEQ. Assembly of TCR beta libraries relied on iRepertoire HTBI primers together with Arm-PCR of CDR3 regions. In TCRdb, the multiplex PCR reads were re-called with MiXCR into one record per CDR3 protein. The repertoire consists of over 450,000 distinct CDR3 sequences, with more than 10% occurring once and the leading ten covering about 8.9%. The time point here: newly diagnosed GD, antithyroid drugs for less than 3 months. Scientists built the TCR library using RNA that was extracted from PBMCs. This clonotype was found many times. The sample also formed part of further work on T cells in Graves' hyperthyroidism and ophthalmopathy.

The sequence came from a woman aged 25 to 39 with Graves disease. This sequence joins TRBV4-2 and TRBJ1-1; D not certain. The sample in question was peripheral blood mononuclear cells (PBMCs), obtained at new diagnosis, from a patient treated with antithyroid drugs. The CDR3: CASSQGTDGDTEAFF. In DNA form, the CDR3 reads TGTGCCAGCAGCCAAGGGACGGACGGGGACACTGAAGCTTTCTTT.